The TCR beta chain under discussion was sequenced for a study of cytomegalovirus exposure and HLA in healthy donors. The PCR made use of 60 Vbeta and 13 Jbeta primers. Data came from immunoSEQ multiplex PCR; TCRdb stores just in-frame clones and leaves some out. The sample includes approximately 77,000 clones, about 73% of them seen just once. The V end lost 2 bases, the J end lost 1 base, and 7 bases lay between the germline ends. This CDR3 contains 14 residues. Germline V gene sequence: CDR1 MNHEY, CDR2 SMNVEV (reference sequence). Sequencing was performed on PBMCs. The TCR comes from a middle-aged man in good health and CMV-seronegative. This chain uses TRBV27 with TRBJ2-3, with a weak D call TRBD2 (6 bases). The CDR3 spells CASSLASGTDTQYF. The CDR3, as DNA: TGTGCCAGCAGTTTAGCTAGCGGCACAGATACGCAGTATTTT.